This is a list of T cell receptor beta chains from one sample in a study of T cell responses to AZD1222 COVID-19 vaccine. TCRdb's copy holds only in-frame clones and misses some; the assay was immunoSEQ multiplex PCR. There are about 110,000 clones in the sample; about 90% occur only once, and about 16% lies in the top ten. The material was peripheral blood, obtained 28 days after the second AZD1222 dose. The source is an adult who received the AZD1222 COVID-19 vaccine. CDR3s include the opening cysteine and the closing phenylalanine or tryptophan. A D gene is named only where the DNA matches it firmly. Expanded clones get a size class; other rows say once, few or many, or leave the size out.

clone_size: .
v_call: TRBV30
d_call: .
j_call: TRBJ1-2
cdr3_nt: TGTGCGAGGTTCGGACAGACCAAGACCATCTATGGCTACACCTTC
cdr3_aa: CARFGQTKTIYGYTF

clone_size: .
v_call: TRBV6-5
d_call: .
j_call: TRBJ2-2
cdr3_nt: TGTGCCAGCAGGGGGGGGACAGCACACACCGGGGAGCTGTTTTTT
cdr3_aa: CASRGGTAHTGELFF

clone_size: once
v_call: TRBV9
d_call: .
j_call: TRBJ1-4
cdr3_nt: TGTGCCAGCAGCCCGCGGGCTAATGAAAAACTGTTTTTT
cdr3_aa: CASSPRANEKLFF

clone_size: .
v_call: TRBV4-1
d_call: .
j_call: TRBJ1-2
cdr3_nt: TGCGCCAGCAGCCAAGTAGCGGGGAAGGACTATGGCTACACCTTC
cdr3_aa: CASSQVAGKDYGYTF

clone_size: .
v_call: TRBV11-3
d_call: TRBD2
j_call: TRBJ2-3
cdr3_nt: TGTGCCAGCAGCCCCCTCAGCGGGGCAAATCCGCAGTATTTT
cdr3_aa: CASSPLSGANPQYF

clone_size: .
v_call: TRBV6-1
d_call: .
j_call: TRBJ2-6
cdr3_nt: TGTGCCAGCAGTGAAGCGCTTGGGAACTCTGGGGCCAACGTCCTGACTTTC
cdr3_aa: CASSEALGNSGANVLTF

clone_size: .
v_call: TRBV10-1
d_call: .
j_call: TRBJ2-1
cdr3_nt: TGCGCCAGCAGTGGGGGTCCGCGAGGATACAATGAGCAGTTCTTC
cdr3_aa: CASSGGPRGYNEQFF

clone_size: .
v_call: TRBV5-8
d_call: .
j_call: TRBJ1-5
cdr3_nt: TGTGCCAGCAGCTCCCGGGACGGATATCAGCCCCAGCATTTT
cdr3_aa: CASSSRDGYQPQHF

clone_size: once
v_call: TRBV28
d_call: TRBD1
j_call: TRBJ2-4
cdr3_nt: TGTGCCAGCAGTCCACAGGGGGCTGCCAAAAACATTCAGTACTTC
cdr3_aa: CASSPQGAAKNIQYF

clone_size: few
v_call: TRBV7-9
d_call: TRBD1
j_call: TRBJ1-2
cdr3_nt: TGTGCCAGCAGCTTATTGGGACAGGGTAACTATGGCTACACCTTC
cdr3_aa: CASSLLGQGNYGYTF

clone_size: once
v_call: TRBV10-3
d_call: .
j_call: TRBJ1-5
cdr3_nt: TGTGCCATCAGTCAGAGCGGGGCGCGGGATCAGCCCCAGCATTTT
cdr3_aa: CAISQSGARDQPQHF

clone_size: .
v_call: TRBV25-1
d_call: TRBD2
j_call: TRBJ2-7
cdr3_nt: TGTGCCAGCAGTGAAGGGGGGGTCACCTACGAGCAGTACTTC
cdr3_aa: CASSEGGVTYEQYF

clone_size: .
v_call: TRBV14
d_call: .
j_call: TRBJ2-7
cdr3_nt: TGTGCCAGCAGCCAAGCAGATGGGTCCTACGAGCAGTACTTC
cdr3_aa: CASSQADGSYEQYF

clone_size: .
v_call: TRBV5-1
d_call: TRBD1
j_call: TRBJ2-1
cdr3_nt: TGCGCCAGCAGCTTGCCCCTGACCGGGACAGGCGCCTACAATGAGCAGTTCTTC
cdr3_aa: CASSLPLTGTGAYNEQFF

clone_size: .
v_call: TRBV6-2/TRBV6-3
d_call: TRBD1
j_call: TRBJ1-1
cdr3_nt: TGTGCCAGCAGTAAATACAGGGGGCCGGCGAACACTGAAGCTTTCTTT
cdr3_aa: CASSKYRGPANTEAFF

clone_size: .
v_call: TRBV6-5
d_call: TRBD1
j_call: TRBJ1-2
cdr3_nt: TGTGCCAGCAATCTACAGGGGGGGCATGAGGGCTACACCTTC
cdr3_aa: CASNLQGGHEGYTF

clone_size: .
v_call: TRBV18
d_call: .
j_call: TRBJ2-5
cdr3_nt: TGTGCCAGCTCCCCACGAGAGGGGTTGGGGGAGACCCAGTACTTC
cdr3_aa: CASSPREGLGETQYF

clone_size: .
v_call: TRBV4-2
d_call: .
j_call: TRBJ2-5
cdr3_nt: TGTGCCAGCAGCCAAGACTCCTACGTCCGGGGGAGGGAGACCCAGTACTTC
cdr3_aa: CASSQDSYVRGRETQYF

clone_size: once
v_call: TRBV5-4
d_call: .
j_call: TRBJ1-5
cdr3_nt: TGTGCCAGCAGCTTTCAGGGCGGCAATCAGCCCCAGCATTTT
cdr3_aa: CASSFQGGNQPQHF

clone_size: .
v_call: TRBV30
d_call: .
j_call: TRBJ1-5
cdr3_nt: TGTGCCTGGGCACCGGCGACTTTATATCAGCCCCAGCATTTT
cdr3_aa: CAWAPATLYQPQHF

clone_size: .
v_call: TRBV4-1
d_call: .
j_call: TRBJ2-3
cdr3_nt: TGCGCCAGCAGCCAAGGGGCGGGGATCCTCACAGATACGCAGTATTTT
cdr3_aa: CASSQGAGILTDTQYF

clone_size: .
v_call: TRBV10-3
d_call: TRBD1
j_call: TRBJ1-5
cdr3_nt: TGTGCCATCAGTGCCGACAGGGGCAATCAGCCCCAGCATTTT
cdr3_aa: CAISADRGNQPQHF

clone_size: .
v_call: TRBV2
d_call: .
j_call: TRBJ1-1
cdr3_nt: TGTGCCAGCAGCCTATCTAACACTGAAGCTTTCTTT
cdr3_aa: CASSLSNTEAFF

clone_size: .
v_call: TRBV11-2
d_call: TRBD1
j_call: TRBJ2-5
cdr3_nt: TGTGCCAGCAGCGTCGGGACAGCGCAAGAGACCCAGTACTTC
cdr3_aa: CASSVGTAQETQYF

clone_size: once
v_call: TRBV7-9
d_call: .
j_call: TRBJ2-7
cdr3_nt: TGTGCCAGCAGCTCAGCACGGGGGGCCTCCTACGAGCAGTACTTC
cdr3_aa: CASSSARGASYEQYF

clone_size: .
v_call: TRBV11-2
d_call: .
j_call: TRBJ1-1
cdr3_nt: TGTGCCAGCAGCTTCAGGGACCCCACTGAAGCTTTCTTT
cdr3_aa: CASSFRDPTEAFF

clone_size: .
v_call: TRBV5-6
d_call: .
j_call: TRBJ1-1
cdr3_nt: TGTGCCAGCAGCTTGGGGGAGAACACTGAAGCTTTCTTT
cdr3_aa: CASSLGENTEAFF

clone_size: .
v_call: TRBV7-9
d_call: .
j_call: TRBJ1-4
cdr3_nt: TGTGCCAGCAGCTTGGGTTCCGTGGTGGAACTGTTTTTT
cdr3_aa: CASSLGSVVELFF

clone_size: few
v_call: TRBV18
d_call: .
j_call: TRBJ2-5
cdr3_nt: TGTGCCAGCTCACTGTCATTGTACCAAGAGACCCAGTACTTC
cdr3_aa: CASSLSLYQETQYF

clone_size: .
v_call: TRBV7-9
d_call: .
j_call: TRBJ1-2
cdr3_nt: TGTGCCAGCAGCTTACCACCGGTGAGCGGCTACACCTTC
cdr3_aa: CASSLPPVSGYTF

clone_size: .
v_call: TRBV7-2
d_call: .
j_call: TRBJ1-1
cdr3_nt: TGTGCCAGCAGCTTTCTCGCGGGGGTGAACACTGAAGCTTTCTTT
cdr3_aa: CASSFLAGVNTEAFF

clone_size: .
v_call: TRBV29-1
d_call: .
j_call: TRBJ1-4
cdr3_nt: TGCAGCGTTGTTTACAGGAATCGGTATGGTGAAAAACTGTTTTTT
cdr3_aa: CSVVYRNRYGEKLFF

clone_size: .
v_call: TRBV3-1/TRBV3-2
d_call: .
j_call: TRBJ2-7
cdr3_nt: TGTGCCAGCAGCCAAGGGGCCGGAGCCTACGAGCAGTACTTC
cdr3_aa: CASSQGAGAYEQYF

clone_size: .
v_call: TRBV5-6
d_call: TRBD1
j_call: TRBJ2-1
cdr3_nt: TGTGCCAGCAGCCCCGGGACAGGGCGTGAGCAGTTCTTC
cdr3_aa: CASSPGTGREQFF

clone_size: few
v_call: TRBV7-9
d_call: .
j_call: TRBJ2-7
cdr3_nt: TGTGCCAGCGGGGCAGGGGCCTCCCTTATCTACGAGCAGTACTTC
cdr3_aa: CASGAGASLIYEQYF

clone_size: .
v_call: TRBV4-1
d_call: .
j_call: TRBJ1-6
cdr3_nt: TGCGCCAGCAGCCTCAGCCGGGGAACTGCGGATTCACCCCTCCACTTT
cdr3_aa: CASSLSRGTADSPLHF

clone_size: .
v_call: TRBV5-1
d_call: .
j_call: TRBJ1-6
cdr3_nt: TGCGCCAGCAGCTTGGAAGCGGCCCGTTCACCCCTCCACTTT
cdr3_aa: CASSLEAARSPLHF

clone_size: .
v_call: TRBV6-1
d_call: .
j_call: TRBJ1-1
cdr3_nt: TGTGCCAGCAGTGAGGGACTTTATTCCAACACTGAAGCTTTCTTT
cdr3_aa: CASSEGLYSNTEAFF

clone_size: .
v_call: TRBV10-1
d_call: .
j_call: TRBJ1-4
cdr3_nt: TGCGCCACCCTAGACCCCCCCCCAGGGCCCGCAACTAATGAAAAACTGTTTTTT
cdr3_aa: CATLDPPPGPATNEKLFF

clone_size: .
v_call: TRBV12-3/TRBV12-4
d_call: .
j_call: TRBJ1-1
cdr3_nt: TGTGCCAGCAGTTTTTATGGGGGCCCTGAAGCTTTCTTT
cdr3_aa: CASSFYGGPEAFF

clone_size: .
v_call: TRBV9
d_call: TRBD2
j_call: TRBJ2-1
cdr3_nt: TGTGCCAGCAGCGAGACTAGCGGGGGGGTATACAATGAGCAGTTCTTC
cdr3_aa: CASSETSGGVYNEQFF

clone_size: once
v_call: TRBV10-3
d_call: .
j_call: TRBJ1-1
cdr3_nt: TGTGCCATCGGAGGCACTTTGAACACTGAAGCTTTCTTT
cdr3_aa: CAIGGTLNTEAFF

clone_size: .
v_call: TRBV29-1
d_call: TRBD2
j_call: TRBJ2-1
cdr3_nt: TGCAGCGGGAGACTAGCGGGGGCATCATCGCAGTTCTTC
cdr3_aa: CSGRLAGASSQFF

clone_size: few
v_call: TRBV5-5
d_call: .
j_call: TRBJ1-5
cdr3_nt: TGTGCCAGCAGCCCCGGGCAGTACAATCAGCCCCAGCATTTT
cdr3_aa: CASSPGQYNQPQHF

clone_size: .
v_call: TRBV18
d_call: TRBD2
j_call: TRBJ2-1
cdr3_nt: TGTGCCAGCTCACCTAATTTGGCCGGGACTAGCGGGAGCCATGAGCAGTTCTTC
cdr3_aa: CASSPNLAGTSGSHEQFF

clone_size: .
v_call: TRBV28
d_call: TRBD1
j_call: TRBJ1-2
cdr3_nt: TGTGCCAGCAGTTTATCTCACCCACAGGGGGTTGGCTACACCTTC
cdr3_aa: CASSLSHPQGVGYTF

clone_size: .
v_call: TRBV25-1
d_call: .
j_call: TRBJ2-3
cdr3_nt: TGTGCCAGCAGTGAACTCGCAGGGAGCACAGATACGCAGTATTTT
cdr3_aa: CASSELAGSTDTQYF

clone_size: .
v_call: TRBV5-6
d_call: .
j_call: TRBJ2-1
cdr3_nt: TGTGCCAGCAGCAAGCAGGGGGAGCAGTTCTTC
cdr3_aa: CASSKQGEQFF

clone_size: once
v_call: TRBV10-3
d_call: .
j_call: TRBJ2-1
cdr3_nt: TGTGCCATCAGTGAGAGGGGGAGCTCCTACAATGAGCAGTTCTTC
cdr3_aa: CAISERGSSYNEQFF

clone_size: .
v_call: TRBV14
d_call: .
j_call: TRBJ2-2
cdr3_nt: TGTGCCAGCAGCCAAGGCCGGCGGGGGGAGCTGTTTTTT
cdr3_aa: CASSQGRRGELFF

clone_size: .
v_call: TRBV5-1
d_call: TRBD1
j_call: TRBJ1-1
cdr3_nt: TGCGCCAGCAGCCTCAAAGACAGGGGGCACACTGAAGCTTTCTTT
cdr3_aa: CASSLKDRGHTEAFF

clone_size: .
v_call: TRBV18
d_call: .
j_call: TRBJ2-7
cdr3_nt: TGTGCCAGCTCACCACGTAAACGGGCAGGCGACGGGGAGCAGTACTTC
cdr3_aa: CASSPRKRAGDGEQYF

clone_size: .
v_call: TRBV4-1
d_call: .
j_call: TRBJ2-3
cdr3_nt: TGCGCCAGCAGCCAAGTTCCACGAGCGGCCGGTCGCACAGATACGCAGTATTTT
cdr3_aa: CASSQVPRAAGRTDTQYF

clone_size: .
v_call: TRBV2
d_call: TRBD1
j_call: TRBJ1-1
cdr3_nt: TGTGCCAGCAGGGACAGGGTAGGGAACACTGAAGCTTTCTTT
cdr3_aa: CASRDRVGNTEAFF

clone_size: .
v_call: TRBV27
d_call: TRBD2
j_call: TRBJ2-1
cdr3_nt: TGTGCCAGCAGCCCAGGGACTAGCGTATCCTACAATGAGCAGTTCTTC
cdr3_aa: CASSPGTSVSYNEQFF